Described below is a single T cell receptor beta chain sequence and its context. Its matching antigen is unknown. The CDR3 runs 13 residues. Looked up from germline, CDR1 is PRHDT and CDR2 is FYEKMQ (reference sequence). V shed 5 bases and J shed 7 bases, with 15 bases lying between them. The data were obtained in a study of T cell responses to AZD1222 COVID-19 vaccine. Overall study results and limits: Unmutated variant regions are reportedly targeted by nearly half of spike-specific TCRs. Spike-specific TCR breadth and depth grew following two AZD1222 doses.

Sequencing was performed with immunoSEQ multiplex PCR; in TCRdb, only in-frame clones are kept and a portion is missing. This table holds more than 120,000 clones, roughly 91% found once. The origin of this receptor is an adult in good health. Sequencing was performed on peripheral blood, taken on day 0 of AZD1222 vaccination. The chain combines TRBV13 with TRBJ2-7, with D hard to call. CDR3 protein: CASSKGHVGEQYF. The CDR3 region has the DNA TGTGCCAGCAGCAAGGGCCATGTCGGAGAGCAGTACTTC.